This TCR beta chain originates from a study of vaccination effects on CD4 cells after COVID-19. Here immunoSEQ multiplex PCR was the method, and the copy in TCRdb shows in-frame clones only, minus some. The data show some 27,000 clones, over 70% seen once. Antigen-specific CD4+ T cells expanded by the ViraFEST assay with viral peptide pools were then sequenced. CD4+ T cell isolation took place after less than 13 days of culture. Each participant was given two doses of one vaccine (BNT162b2 or mRNA-1273). It was with 10 IU/ml IL-2 and about 10 ug/ml peptides that 1.5 million to 2 million PBMC per well were cultured. V was clipped by 4 bases and J by 6 bases; unmatched bases: 18. The V gene's germline CDR1 is LGHDT and CDR2 YNNKEL (reference sequence). The CDR3 spans 18 residues. A remark on this clone: The antigen remains undetermined.

The sequences come from CD4+ T cells from PBMCs cultured with HCoV-NL63 spike peptides, collected after COVID-19 vaccination. This chain uses TRBV3-1 (or the pseudogene TRBV3-2) with TRBJ1-5; TRBD1 aligns across 7 bases. The clonotype comes from a human donor who received a COVID-19 vaccine. This CDR3 is CASSRKPLTGIVGQPQHF. The CDR3 DNA follows: TGTGCCAGCAGCCGAAAGCCCTTGACAGGGATTGTAGGTCAGCCCCAGCATTTT.